This T cell receptor (beta chain) appears in the sequencing data of a study of Ad26.COV2.S vaccination and SARS-CoV-2 variants. This CDR3 has 17 amino acids. CDR1 LGHNA and CDR2 YNFKEQ come from the germline V gene. V was clipped by 0 bases and J by 7 bases; unmatched bases: 11. Treatment specified: around 19 received Ad26.COV2.S at low or high dose, single or two shots; about 5 received placebo; per-sample allocation not given. Samples came from day 63 after the first vaccine or placebo injection. This clone was observed a handful of times. The protocol was immunoSEQ multiplex PCR, while the TCRdb copy is restricted to in-frame clones and leaves out a portion. This table holds 350,000 to 500,000 clones, around 91% found once.

The receptor comes from a person between 18 and 59 years old who received the Ad26.COV2.S COVID-19 vaccine or a placebo. The V call is TRBV4-2, the J call TRBJ2-5; the match to TRBD2 covers 10 bases. The sample was peripheral blood, taken in a trial of Ad26.COV2.S vaccine versus placebo. The DNA of the CDR3 is TGTGCCAGCAGCCAAGATATCAATAGCGGGAGGTTCGGGACCCAGTACTTC. This translates into CASSQDINSGRFGTQYF.